A single sample is the source of the 2 T cell receptor beta chains below, sequenced in a study of blood T cell repertoires in COVID-19. Assay used: immunoSEQ multiplex PCR; TCRdb lists only in-frame clones, some missing. This repertoire shows around 460,000 clones, 80% to 90% found once; its top ten account for roughly 0.76%. Sequences were obtained from peripheral blood. These receptors all come from a young man with COVID-19, enrolled during active disease.

V is TRBV10-3 and J is TRBJ2-5; 10 nucleotides match TRBD1. The V gene's germline CDR1 is ENHRY and CDR2 SYGVKD. The J segment lost 5 bases and the V segment lost 11 bases, leaving 8 bases of the junction unmatched. CDR3 length: 13 amino acids. CDR3 bases: TGTGCCGTCGCCGGGACAGGGGAGGAGACCCAGTACTTC. Translation: CAVAGTGEETQYF.

The chain recombines TRBV6-5 with TRBJ2-5; 7 bases align to TRBD1. V lost 6 bases and J lost 4; bases outside the gene matches: 5. CDR1 and CDR2 from the germline V gene are MNHEY and SVGAGI. There are 13 residues in the CDR3. The CDR3 bases are TGTGCCAGCAGCTCCGACAGGGCAGAGACCCAGTACTTC. This gives the protein CASSSDRAETQYF.